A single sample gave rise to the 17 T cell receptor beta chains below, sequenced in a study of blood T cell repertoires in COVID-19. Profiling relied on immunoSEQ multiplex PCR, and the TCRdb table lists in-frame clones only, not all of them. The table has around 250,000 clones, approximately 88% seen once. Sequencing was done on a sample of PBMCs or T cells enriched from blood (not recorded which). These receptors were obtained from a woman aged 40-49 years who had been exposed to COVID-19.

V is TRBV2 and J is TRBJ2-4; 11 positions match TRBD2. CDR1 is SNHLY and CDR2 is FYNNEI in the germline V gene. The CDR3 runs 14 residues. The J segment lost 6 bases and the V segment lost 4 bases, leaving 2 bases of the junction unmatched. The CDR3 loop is CASSALAGVNIQYF. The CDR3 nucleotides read TGTGCCAGCAGTGCACTAGCGGGAGTAAACATTCAGTACTTC.

The CDR3 DNA reads TGTGCCAGCAGGGGCGCCAATGGCTACACCTTC. Translated: CASRGANGYTF. The chain couples TRBV6-5 to TRBJ1-2; no clear D. With 6 bases removed from V and 6 bases from J, the gap between germline ends came to 8 bases. The CDR3 has 11 amino acids. Germline V gene data show CDR1 as MNHEY and CDR2 as SVGAGI.

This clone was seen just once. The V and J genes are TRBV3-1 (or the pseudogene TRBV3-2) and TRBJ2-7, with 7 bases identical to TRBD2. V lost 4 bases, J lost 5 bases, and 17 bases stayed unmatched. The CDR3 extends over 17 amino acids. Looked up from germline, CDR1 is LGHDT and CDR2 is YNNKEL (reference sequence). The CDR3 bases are TGTGCCAGCAGCCGACAGCCCTCCGGACTAGGGCTGCACGAGCAGTACTTC. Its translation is CASSRQPSGLGLHEQYF.

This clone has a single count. This chain's CDR3 is CASSIFQGPGQPQHF. The CDR3 coding sequence is TGTGCCAGTAGTATTTTTCAGGGCCCGGGTCAGCCCCAGCATTTT. The chain carries TRBV19 and TRBJ1-5; D is perhaps TRBD1 (5 bases). CDR3 length equals 15 residues. V lost 3 bases and J lost 6, with 15 bases in between. Looked up from germline, CDR1 is LNHDA and CDR2 is SQIVND (reference sequence).

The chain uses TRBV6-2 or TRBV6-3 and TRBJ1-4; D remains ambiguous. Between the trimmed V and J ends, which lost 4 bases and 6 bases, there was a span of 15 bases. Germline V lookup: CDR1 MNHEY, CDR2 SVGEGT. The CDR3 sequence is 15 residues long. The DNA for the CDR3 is TGTGCCAGCAGTTTTCGACACTTAAGAGATGAAAAACTGTTTTTT. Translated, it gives CASSFRHLRDEKLFF.

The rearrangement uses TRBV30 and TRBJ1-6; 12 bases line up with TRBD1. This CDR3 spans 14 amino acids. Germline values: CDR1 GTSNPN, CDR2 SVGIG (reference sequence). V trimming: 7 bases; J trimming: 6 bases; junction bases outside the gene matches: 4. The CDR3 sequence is CAFRDRGLNSPLHF. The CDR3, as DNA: TGTGCCTTCCGGGACAGGGGGCTTAATTCACCCCTCCACTTT.

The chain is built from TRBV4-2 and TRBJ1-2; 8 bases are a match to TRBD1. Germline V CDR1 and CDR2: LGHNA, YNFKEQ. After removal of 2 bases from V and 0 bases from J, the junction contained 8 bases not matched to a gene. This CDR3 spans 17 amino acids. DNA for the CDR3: TGTGCCAGCAGCCAATGGGGACAGGAGGGGGCTAACTATGGCTACACCTTC. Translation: CASSQWGQEGANYGYTF.

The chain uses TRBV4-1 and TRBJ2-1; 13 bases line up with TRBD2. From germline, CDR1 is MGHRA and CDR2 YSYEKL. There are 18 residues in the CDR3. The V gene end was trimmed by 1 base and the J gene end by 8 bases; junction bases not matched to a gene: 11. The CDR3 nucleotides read TGCGCCAGCAGCCAAGTTAGTATGGGACTAGCGGGAATCTATGAGCAGTTCTTC. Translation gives CASSQVSMGLAGIYEQFF.

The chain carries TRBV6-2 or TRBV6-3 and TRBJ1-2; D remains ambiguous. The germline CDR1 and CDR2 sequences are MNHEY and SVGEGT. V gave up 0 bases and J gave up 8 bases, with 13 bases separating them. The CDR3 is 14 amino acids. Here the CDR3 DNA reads TGTGCCAGCAGTTACTCCAGCAGGTCCGGCGGCTACACCTTC. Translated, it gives CASSYSSRSGGYTF.

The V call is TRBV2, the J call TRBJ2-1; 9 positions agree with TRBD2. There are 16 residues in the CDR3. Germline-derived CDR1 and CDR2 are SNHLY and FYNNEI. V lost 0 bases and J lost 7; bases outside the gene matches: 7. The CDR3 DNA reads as TGTGCCAGCAGTGAAGCGGGTAGCGGGAGACAAAATGAGCAGTTCTTC. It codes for CASSEAGSGRQNEQFF.

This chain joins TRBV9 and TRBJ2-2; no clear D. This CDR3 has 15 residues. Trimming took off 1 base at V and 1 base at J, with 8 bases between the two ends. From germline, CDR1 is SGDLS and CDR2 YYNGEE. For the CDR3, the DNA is TGTGCCAGCAGCGTATGGTCGGTGAACACCGGGGAGCTGTTTTTT. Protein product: CASSVWSVNTGELFF.

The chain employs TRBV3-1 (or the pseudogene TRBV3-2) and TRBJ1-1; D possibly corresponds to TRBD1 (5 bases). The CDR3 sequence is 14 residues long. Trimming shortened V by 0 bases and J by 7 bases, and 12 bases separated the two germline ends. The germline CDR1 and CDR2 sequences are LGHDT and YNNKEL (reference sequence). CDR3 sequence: CASSQEGQGDEAFF. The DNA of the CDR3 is TGTGCCAGCAGCCAAGAGGGGCAGGGCGATGAAGCTTTCTTT.

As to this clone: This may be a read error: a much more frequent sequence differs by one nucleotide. In DNA form, the CDR3 reads TGTGCCAGCAGTTTAAACAGGGCCGAAGCTTTCTTT. Protein: CASSLNRAEAFF. V gene TRBV28 combines with J gene TRBJ1-1; possibly TRBD1 for D (6 bases). Germline values: CDR1 MDHEN, CDR2 SYDVKM. This CDR3 has 12 residues. With 2 bases removed from V and 8 bases from J, the gap between germline ends came to 9 bases.

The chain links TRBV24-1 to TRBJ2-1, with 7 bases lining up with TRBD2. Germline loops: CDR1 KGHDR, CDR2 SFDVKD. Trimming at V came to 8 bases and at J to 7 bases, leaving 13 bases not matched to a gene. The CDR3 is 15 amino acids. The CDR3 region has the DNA TGTGCCACCATGGATCCGGGAGGTACGGGTAATGAGCAGTTCTTC. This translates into CATMDPGGTGNEQFF.

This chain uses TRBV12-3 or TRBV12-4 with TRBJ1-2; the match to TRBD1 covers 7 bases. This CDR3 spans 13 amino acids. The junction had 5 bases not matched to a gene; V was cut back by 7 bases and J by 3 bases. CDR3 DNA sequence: TGTGCCAGCAATTCCGGGACAGACTATGGCTACACCTTC. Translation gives CASNSGTDYGYTF.

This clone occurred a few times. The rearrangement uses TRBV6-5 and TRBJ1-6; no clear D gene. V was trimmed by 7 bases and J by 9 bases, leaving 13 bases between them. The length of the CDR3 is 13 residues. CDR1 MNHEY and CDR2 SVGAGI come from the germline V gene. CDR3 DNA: TGTGCCAGCAAAGGAGGATCTGGTTCACCCCTCCACTTT. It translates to CASKGGSGSPLHF.

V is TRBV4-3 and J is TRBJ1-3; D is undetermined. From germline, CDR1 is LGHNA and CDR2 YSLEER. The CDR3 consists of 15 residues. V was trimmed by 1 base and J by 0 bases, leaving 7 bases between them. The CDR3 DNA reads TGCGCCAGCAGCCAAGTCGGAGGCTCTGGAAACACCATATATTTT. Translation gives CASSQVGGSGNTIYF.